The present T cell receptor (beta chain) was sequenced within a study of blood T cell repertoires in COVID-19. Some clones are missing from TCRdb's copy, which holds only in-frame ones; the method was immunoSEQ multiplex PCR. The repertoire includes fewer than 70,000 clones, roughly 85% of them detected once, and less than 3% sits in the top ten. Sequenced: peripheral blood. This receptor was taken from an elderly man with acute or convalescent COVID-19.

The CDR3 DNA reads as TGTGCCACCAGTGATTTTGCAGGGGGCACTTCAGATACGCAGTATTTT. Its protein is CATSDFAGGTSDTQYF. The gene calls are TRBV24-1 and TRBJ2-3; 8 nucleotides match TRBD1. The CDR3 runs 16 residues. Germline loops: CDR1 KGHDR, CDR2 SFDVKD. V gave up 1 base and J gave up 4 bases; unmatched junction bases: 6.